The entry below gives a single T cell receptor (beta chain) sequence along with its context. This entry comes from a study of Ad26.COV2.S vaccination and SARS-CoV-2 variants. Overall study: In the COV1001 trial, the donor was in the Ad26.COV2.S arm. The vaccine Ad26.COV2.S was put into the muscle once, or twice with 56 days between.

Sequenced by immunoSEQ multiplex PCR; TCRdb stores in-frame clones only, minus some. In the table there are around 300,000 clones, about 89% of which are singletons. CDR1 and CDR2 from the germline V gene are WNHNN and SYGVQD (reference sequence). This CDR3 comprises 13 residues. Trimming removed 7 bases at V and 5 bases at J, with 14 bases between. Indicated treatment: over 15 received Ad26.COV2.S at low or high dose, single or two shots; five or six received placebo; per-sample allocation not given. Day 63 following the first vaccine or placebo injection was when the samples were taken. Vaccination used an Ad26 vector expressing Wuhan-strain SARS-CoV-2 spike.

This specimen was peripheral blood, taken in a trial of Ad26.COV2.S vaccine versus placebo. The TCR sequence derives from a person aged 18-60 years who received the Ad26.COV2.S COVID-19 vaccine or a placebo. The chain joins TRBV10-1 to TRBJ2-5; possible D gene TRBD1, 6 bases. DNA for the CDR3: TGCGCCAGCAACAGGGACGTCCGGGAGACCCAGTACTTC. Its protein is CASNRDVRETQYF.